This is a list of T cell receptor beta chains from one sample in a study of shared T cell receptors in the human thymus. This table comes from immunoSEQ multiplex PCR, and its TCRdb copy is limited to in-frame clones, with some not included. This sample yields around 730,000 clones, of which approximately 85% are seen a single time; over 0.008% belongs to the top ten. This same sample was also part of a study on human thymus T cells.

Sequencing used thymocytes. These receptors originate from a girl in the first two years of life with a congenital heart defect. Both conserved end residues are part of each CDR3. The order of the fields is clone size, D gene, J gene, V gene, CDR3 DNA, CDR3 protein. D genes are given only for firm matches. Only some rows state a clone size, as once, few, many or a class for expanded clones.

clone_size: -; d_call: TRBD1; j_call: TRBJ1-6; v_call: TRBV30; cdr3_nt: TGTGCCTGGAGTGTAAGTACCGACAGGGCCACAGGGGGGGCACATAATTCACCCCTCCACTTT; cdr3_aa: CAWSVSTDRATGGAHNSPLHF
clone_size: -; d_call: -; j_call: TRBJ1-1; v_call: TRBV6-5; cdr3_nt: TGTGCCAGCAGTTACTCGCAGGGCAGGGGTCGAGCTGAAGCTTTCTTT; cdr3_aa: CASSYSQGRGRAEAFF
clone_size: few; d_call: TRBD2; j_call: TRBJ2-5; v_call: TRBV9; cdr3_nt: TGTGCCAGCAGCGCGCGGGGCGGGGGGTTACACCAAGAGACCCAGTACTTC; cdr3_aa: CASSARGGGLHQETQYF
clone_size: -; d_call: -; j_call: TRBJ1-3; v_call: TRBV15; cdr3_nt: TGTGCCACCAGCAGAGATCTTAGGGGTGGTAACTCTGGAAACACCATATATTTT; cdr3_aa: CATSRDLRGGNSGNTIYF
clone_size: -; d_call: -; j_call: TRBJ2-7; v_call: TRBV28; cdr3_nt: TGTGCCAGCAGTCGACGTTTTTACCGGGACTTCTACGAGCAGTACTTC; cdr3_aa: CASSRRFYRDFYEQYF
clone_size: -; d_call: -; j_call: TRBJ1-2; v_call: TRBV25-1; cdr3_nt: TGTGCCAGCAGTGATCCCGGACAGAGCTATGGCTACACCTTC; cdr3_aa: CASSDPGQSYGYTF
clone_size: -; d_call: -; j_call: TRBJ2-7; v_call: TRBV5-1; cdr3_nt: TGCGCCAGCAGCTTGGACGCGCCCTACGAGCAGTACTTC; cdr3_aa: CASSLDAPYEQYF
clone_size: -; d_call: -; j_call: TRBJ1-5; v_call: TRBV9; cdr3_nt: TGTGCCAGCAGCGTAGACGACGGGTTAATTAGCAATCAGCCCCAGCATTTT; cdr3_aa: CASSVDDGLISNQPQHF
clone_size: -; d_call: -; j_call: TRBJ2-5; v_call: TRBV10-2; cdr3_nt: TGCGCCAGCCTGAAAGGACAGGGAGGGGAACAGACCCAGTACTTC; cdr3_aa: CASLKGQGGEQTQYF
clone_size: -; d_call: TRBD1; j_call: TRBJ2-3; v_call: TRBV5-6; cdr3_nt: TGTGCCAGCAGCTCGGGACAGGGACGCACAGATACGCAGTATTTT; cdr3_aa: CASSSGQGRTDTQYF
clone_size: once; d_call: -; j_call: TRBJ1-1; v_call: TRBV30; cdr3_nt: TGTGCCTGGGCGAGAACTGAAGCTTTCTTT; cdr3_aa: CAWARTEAFF
clone_size: once; d_call: -; j_call: TRBJ2-2; v_call: TRBV4-2; cdr3_nt: TGTGCCAGCAGCCGGTGTGATACAGGGAACACCGGGGAGCTGTTTTTT; cdr3_aa: CASSRCDTGNTGELFF
clone_size: -; d_call: -; j_call: TRBJ1-5; v_call: TRBV5-6; cdr3_nt: TGTGCCAGCAGCTTGGCGACAGGCAATAGCAATCAGCCCCAGCATTTT; cdr3_aa: CASSLATGNSNQPQHF
clone_size: -; d_call: -; j_call: TRBJ2-2; v_call: TRBV14; cdr3_nt: TGTGCCAGCAGCCCGTTGAACACCGGGGAGCTGTTTTTT; cdr3_aa: CASSPLNTGELFF
clone_size: -; d_call: TRBD2; j_call: TRBJ2-3; v_call: TRBV5-1; cdr3_nt: TGCGCCAGCAGCGCCCGGGGGGGCGTGACAGATACGCAGTATTTT; cdr3_aa: CASSARGGVTDTQYF
clone_size: -; d_call: TRBD1; j_call: TRBJ1-4; v_call: TRBV9; cdr3_nt: TGTGCCAGCAGTCCCGACAGGGAAAGGTCGGGGCGAGAAGAAAAACTGTTTTTT; cdr3_aa: CASSPDRERSGREEKLFF
clone_size: -; d_call: TRBD1; j_call: TRBJ2-7; v_call: TRBV27; cdr3_nt: TGTGCCAGCAGTGGGGGACAGGGGGCGAATACCTACGAGCAGTACTTC; cdr3_aa: CASSGGQGANTYEQYF
clone_size: -; d_call: -; j_call: TRBJ1-6; v_call: TRBV30; cdr3_nt: TGTGCCTGGAGTGTATTAATGAGAAATTCACCCCTCCACTTT; cdr3_aa: CAWSVLMRNSPLHF
clone_size: -; d_call: -; j_call: TRBJ1-5; v_call: TRBV15; cdr3_nt: TGTGCCACCAGCAGCAGCACTCTCAGGGAACATAGCAATCAGCCCCAGCATTTT; cdr3_aa: CATSSSTLREHSNQPQHF
clone_size: -; d_call: -; j_call: TRBJ1-1; v_call: TRBV15; cdr3_nt: TGTGCCACCAGCACGCAGGACACCGGCACTGAAGCTTTCTTT; cdr3_aa: CATSTQDTGTEAFF
clone_size: -; d_call: TRBD1; j_call: TRBJ1-2; v_call: TRBV19; cdr3_nt: TGTGCCAGTATTCTTTCAGGCGGGACAGGGATGTTTGGCTACACCTTC; cdr3_aa: CASILSGGTGMFGYTF
clone_size: -; d_call: TRBD2; j_call: TRBJ2-5; v_call: TRBV28; cdr3_nt: TGTGCCAGCAGACCGGTAGAAGCGGGGCAAGAGACCCAGTACTTC; cdr3_aa: CASRPVEAGQETQYF
clone_size: -; d_call: TRBD1; j_call: TRBJ1-4; v_call: TRBV4-3; cdr3_nt: TGCGCCAGCAGCCAAGATCAAAGGACAGGGACAACTAATGAAAAACTGTTTTTT; cdr3_aa: CASSQDQRTGTTNEKLFF
clone_size: -; d_call: -; j_call: TRBJ1-2; v_call: TRBV7-9; cdr3_nt: TGTGCCAGCAGCGACGACAGCCTCTATGGCTACACCTTC; cdr3_aa: CASSDDSLYGYTF
clone_size: few; d_call: TRBD1; j_call: TRBJ2-7; v_call: TRBV4-3; cdr3_nt: TGCGCCAGCAGCCCGATGGACAGGGGGCCTTACGAGCAGTACTTC; cdr3_aa: CASSPMDRGPYEQYF
clone_size: -; d_call: TRBD1; j_call: TRBJ2-3; v_call: TRBV2; cdr3_nt: TGTGCCAGCAGTGGATTCCGGGACAGAGTTAACACAGATACGCAGTATTTT; cdr3_aa: CASSGFRDRVNTDTQYF
clone_size: -; d_call: TRBD2; j_call: TRBJ2-1; v_call: TRBV18; cdr3_nt: TGTGCCAGCTCACCTAGGAGCGGGGGGTATGAGCAGTTCTTC; cdr3_aa: CASSPRSGGYEQFF
clone_size: -; d_call: -; j_call: TRBJ2-3; v_call: TRBV19; cdr3_nt: TGTGCCAGTAGTATAGACTCTAACCCCAGCACAGATACGCAGTATTTT; cdr3_aa: CASSIDSNPSTDTQYF
clone_size: -; d_call: -; j_call: TRBJ1-5; v_call: TRBV15; cdr3_nt: TGTGCCACCAGCAGAGATAGTAAAGCTTATAGCAATCAGCCCCAGCATTTT; cdr3_aa: CATSRDSKAYSNQPQHF
clone_size: -; d_call: -; j_call: TRBJ1-6; v_call: TRBV19; cdr3_nt: TGTGCCAGTAGTATCAAAGGGGCTAATTCACCCCTCCACTTT; cdr3_aa: CASSIKGANSPLHF
clone_size: -; d_call: TRBD2; j_call: TRBJ2-2; v_call: TRBV7-8; cdr3_nt: TGTGCCAGCAGCTTAGTCAAGAGTAGCGGGGGGACCGGGGAGCTGTTTTTT; cdr3_aa: CASSLVKSSGGTGELFF
clone_size: -; d_call: TRBD1; j_call: TRBJ1-5; v_call: TRBV5-5; cdr3_nt: TGTGCCATAAGCTGCGGGACAGGGATTCAGCCCCAGCATTTT; cdr3_aa: CAISCGTGIQPQHF
clone_size: -; d_call: TRBD1; j_call: TRBJ1-2; v_call: TRBV15; cdr3_nt: TGTGCCACCAGCCGGGACAGGGGTTATGGCTACACCTTC; cdr3_aa: CATSRDRGYGYTF
clone_size: -; d_call: TRBD1; j_call: TRBJ2-5; v_call: TRBV29-1; cdr3_nt: TGCAGCGTTCAAGAAGACAGGGCTAGAGGGCAAGAGACCCAGTACTTC; cdr3_aa: CSVQEDRARGQETQYF
clone_size: -; d_call: -; j_call: TRBJ2-1; v_call: TRBV6-4; cdr3_nt: TGTGCCAGCAGTGACCGGGCGGGGCGCTCCTACAATGAGCAGTTCTTC; cdr3_aa: CASSDRAGRSYNEQFF
clone_size: -; d_call: -; j_call: TRBJ1-1; v_call: TRBV6-5; cdr3_nt: TGTGCCAGCAGTTATCGACAGGCCCCTGAAGCTTTCTTT; cdr3_aa: CASSYRQAPEAFF
clone_size: few; d_call: -; j_call: TRBJ2-5; v_call: TRBV6-5; cdr3_nt: TGTGCCAGCAGTTACAGGGGAGAGACCCAGTACTTC; cdr3_aa: CASSYRGETQYF
clone_size: -; d_call: -; j_call: TRBJ1-2; v_call: TRBV9; cdr3_nt: TGTGCCAGCAGCGCCAGGGCCGGGGGTGGCTACACCTTC; cdr3_aa: CASSARAGGGYTF
clone_size: -; d_call: -; j_call: TRBJ2-1; v_call: TRBV4-1; cdr3_nt: TGCGCCAGCAGCCGAGACAATGAGCAGTTCTTC; cdr3_aa: CASSRDNEQFF
clone_size: -; d_call: TRBD1; j_call: TRBJ2-7; v_call: TRBV5-4; cdr3_nt: TGTGCCAGCAGCTTCCGGGACAGGGAACGTGGCTCTTCCTACGAGCAGTACTTC; cdr3_aa: CASSFRDRERGSSYEQYF
clone_size: -; d_call: TRBD1; j_call: TRBJ2-7; v_call: TRBV7-2; cdr3_nt: TGTGCCAGCAGGAGGGCAGGACAGGGGGCTCCCCAATACGAGCAGTACTTC; cdr3_aa: CASRRAGQGAPQYEQYF
clone_size: -; d_call: TRBD1; j_call: TRBJ2-5; v_call: TRBV5-1; cdr3_nt: TGCGCCAGCAGCTTGGTGGGACAGGCCCAGGAGACCCAGTACTTC; cdr3_aa: CASSLVGQAQETQYF
clone_size: few; d_call: -; j_call: TRBJ2-7; v_call: TRBV25-1; cdr3_nt: TGTGCCAGCCGAGGGGACAACCGCTACGAGCAGTACTTC; cdr3_aa: CASRGDNRYEQYF
clone_size: -; d_call: -; j_call: TRBJ1-6; v_call: TRBV11-2; cdr3_nt: TGTGCCAGCAAAACCGGGTCTCTCAATTCACCCCTCCACTTT; cdr3_aa: CASKTGSLNSPLHF
clone_size: -; d_call: -; j_call: TRBJ2-7; v_call: TRBV9; cdr3_nt: TGTGCCAGCAGCGTAGGAAGGGGCCTCAGGGGACCCAGGGACGAGCAGTACTTC; cdr3_aa: CASSVGRGLRGPRDEQYF
clone_size: -; d_call: -; j_call: TRBJ2-5; v_call: TRBV30; cdr3_nt: TGTGCCTGGTCTGGGTTTCGGGGGTACCAAGAGACCCAGTACTTC; cdr3_aa: CAWSGFRGYQETQYF
clone_size: once; d_call: -; j_call: TRBJ1-3; v_call: TRBV6-1; cdr3_nt: TGTGCCAGCAGTGAATCTGGGGGCAGGGGTTCTGGAAACACCATATATTTT; cdr3_aa: CASSESGGRGSGNTIYF
clone_size: -; d_call: -; j_call: TRBJ1-3; v_call: TRBV6-6; cdr3_nt: TGTGCCAGCAGTTACGAAGCAGGGGCTGGAAACACCATATATTTT; cdr3_aa: CASSYEAGAGNTIYF
clone_size: -; d_call: -; j_call: TRBJ2-3; v_call: TRBV7-9; cdr3_nt: TGTGCCAGCAGCTTAGCGAGGGACTGGCGTAGCACAGATACGCAGTATTTT; cdr3_aa: CASSLARDWRSTDTQYF